This note documents a single TCR beta chain sequence. The CDR3 sequence is 13 residues long. The V gene's germline CDR1 is DFQATT and CDR2 SNEGSKA (reference sequence). V gave up 2 bases and J gave up 3 bases, with 8 bases separating them. During its preparation, the TCRbeta library received unique molecular identifiers. From the PCR reads, TCRdb called clonotypes with MiXCR, one entry per CDR3 protein. Here the sample spans about 640,000 distinct CDR3 sequences, roughly 17% being singletons. This sample is drawn from a study of T-cell reconstitution after alpha-beta-depleted transplantation in children.

The V and J genes are TRBV20-1 and TRBJ1-5; D not resolved. The sequencing here drew on PBMCs from the stem cell graft donor, taken from the stem cell graft. The sequence came from a human donor who donated a stem cell graft to a child with acute myeloid leukemia. DNA of the CDR3: TGCAGTGCTAGACTGCCAGACAATCAGCCCCAGCATTTT. It yields the protein CSARLPDNQPQHF.